Given below is one TCR beta chain in context. The data belong to a study of blood T cell repertoires in COVID-19. Study context: Collection of acute and convalescent COVID-19 samples took place in the United States, Italy and Spain.

Germline loops: CDR1 SGHRS, CDR2 YFSETQ. The CDR3 totals 15 residues. The ends lost 4 bases at V and 5 bases at J; junction bases unmatched: 6. Per the study methods: From reference gene primer amplification, estimates of nucleated cell counts were derived. Using immunoSEQ multiplex PCR, the repertoire was profiled, and TCRdb retains in-frame clones only, with some absent. That table supplies the V and J calls and clone size; D and trimming were determined from the DNA. Here the sample spans 150,000 to 200,000 clones, about 90% being singletons. This sequence was found in a human donor with acute COVID-19. The donor label of this sample is uncertain. The source material was PBMCs or T cells enriched from blood (not recorded which). This chain connects TRBV5-1 to TRBJ2-3, with TRBD1 matching over 11 bases. CDR3 coding DNA: TGCGCCAGCAGCGATGGACAGGGGGCTATAGATACGCAGTATTTT. Protein product: CASSDGQGAIDTQYF. Looking up the rest from reference TRBV5-1 and TRBJ2-3 gives the full variable domain: KAGVTQTPRYLIKTRGQQVTLSCSPISGHRSVSWYQQTPGQGLQFLFEYFSETQRNKGNFPGRFSGRQFSNSRSEMNVSTLELGDSALYLCASSDGQGAIDTQYFGPGTRLTVL.